Listed here are 32 T cell receptor beta chains from one sample, sequenced in a study of blood T cell repertoires in COVID-19. The data were produced by immunoSEQ multiplex PCR, yet TCRdb's version contains in-frame clones alone and is incomplete. The repertoire consists of around 230,000 clones, with roughly nine tenths occurring once and the leading ten covering roughly 2.5%. The sequenced material came from PBMCs or T cells enriched from blood (not recorded which). The receptors here all came from a woman aged 30 to 39 who had recovered from COVID-19.

The genes are TRBV6-2 or TRBV6-3 and TRBJ1-1; unclear D gene. In germline, CDR1 is MNHEY, CDR2 SVGEGT. The CDR3 spans 13 residues. Trimming shortened V by 2 bases and J by 11 bases, and 15 bases separated the two germline ends. The CDR3 here is CASSYLGGRMAFF. CDR3 sequence (DNA): TGTGCCAGCAGTTACCTCGGAGGTAGGATGGCTTTCTTT.

This clone was counted a single time. In DNA form, the CDR3 reads TGTGCCAGCAGCCGCACTCCCGGGGGTAACAATGAGCAGTTCTTC. Translated: CASSRTPGGNNEQFF. The chain links TRBV5-6 to TRBJ2-1, with D possibly TRBD2 on 6 matching bases. The V gene lost 4 bases and the J gene lost 5 bases, with 16 bases spanning the gap. Germline loops: CDR1 SGHDT, CDR2 YYEEEE. CDR3 size: 15 residues.

The chain recombines TRBV5-1 with TRBJ1-1, with D perhaps matching TRBD1 (6 bases). V shed 0 bases and J shed 1 base, with 10 bases lying between them. Germline V lookup: CDR1 SGHRS, CDR2 YFSETQ. CDR3 size: 15 residues. Written as DNA, the CDR3 is TGCGCCAGCAGCTTGGCCGTGGGGGCGAACACTGAAGCTTTCTTT. This gives the protein CASSLAVGANTEAFF.

This chain joins TRBV7-2 and TRBJ1-2; D is ambiguous. Trimming shortened V by 2 bases and J by 2 bases, and 12 bases separated the two germline ends. Germline values: CDR1 SGHTA, CDR2 FQGNSA. The CDR3 sequence is 15 residues long. The CDR3: CASSLNPAGNYGYTF. The CDR3, as DNA: TGTGCCAGCAGCTTAAACCCGGCGGGCAACTATGGCTACACCTTC.

To note about this clone: The same CDR3 can be traced to other DNA sequences in this sample. This chain uses TRBV7-3 with TRBJ1-1, with a tentative D call TRBD1 (5 bases). The CDR3 length is 14 residues. Trimming cost V 3 bases and J 2 bases, with 10 bases left between them. CDR1 is SGHTA and CDR2 is FQGTGA in the germline V gene. The CDR3 here is CASSFGGGNTEAFF. The CDR3 region has the DNA TGTGCCAGCAGCTTCGGGGGTGGAAACACTGAAGCTTTCTTT.

This chain joins TRBV5-6 and TRBJ1-1, with a weak D call TRBD1 (5 bases). Trimming stripped 0 bases from V and 4 bases from J, with 13 bases between. The CDR3 contains 15 residues. The germline gives CDR1 SGHDT, CDR2 YYEEEE. This CDR3 is CASSLGAGQLTEAFF. CDR3 DNA: TGTGCCAGCAGCTTGGGGGCAGGACAACTCACTGAAGCTTTCTTT.

The CDR3 DNA sequence: TGTGCCACCAGTGTTCCATGCCGGGACAGGGGTCCCAATACCTCCTACGAGCAGTACTTC. Its translation: CATSVPCRDRGPNTSYEQYF. The chain carries TRBV24-1 and TRBJ2-7; 10 positions match TRBD1. Germline CDR1 is KGHDR and CDR2 is SFDVKD. The CDR3 loop spans 20 amino acids. V dropped 5 bases and J dropped 0; count of bases not matched to a gene: 18.

This clone has just one count. The J gene is TRBJ1-1, the V gene TRBV12-5; TRBD1 might be the D (5 bases). The CDR3 has 17 amino acids. Germline V gene sequence: CDR1 LGHNT, CDR2 FRNRAP. Trimming pared 0 bases from V and 8 bases from J, leaving 22 bases between. Written as DNA, the CDR3 is TGTGCTAGTGGTTTGGTACGCCAAACAGGCTATTCTATCGAAGCTTTCTTT. This gives the protein CASGLVRQTGYSIEAFF.

This clone is a singleton in its sample. The V call is TRBV5-4, the J call TRBJ2-5; TRBD2 matches 7 bases. The CDR3 is made up of 14 amino acids. J gave up 4 bases and V 4 bases, and 7 bases lay outside the gene matches. CDR1 and CDR2 from the germline V gene are SGHNT and YYREEE (reference sequence). The chain's CDR3 is CASSPGGEGETQYF. CDR3 nucleotide sequence: TGTGCCAGCAGCCCGGGCGGGGAGGGAGAGACCCAGTACTTC.

The chain employs TRBV11-1 and TRBJ2-3, with 7 bases aligning to TRBD1. The CDR3 is 13 amino acids. V shed 3 bases, J shed 7 bases, and the junction held 4 bases outside the gene matches. Germline CDR1 and CDR2: SGHAT and FQDESV (reference sequence). For the CDR3, the DNA is TGTGCCAGCAGCTTCGACAGGGAACATACGCAGTATTTT. This gives the protein CASSFDREHTQYF.

This chain joins TRBV7-7 and TRBJ2-7, with 8 bases that match TRBD1. V lost 1 base to trimming and J lost 6 bases; unmatched junction nucleotides: 2. CDR1 is SSHAT, CDR2 FNYEAQ, per germline (reference sequence). The CDR3 has 13 residues. The CDR3 DNA reads as TGTGCCAGCAGCTTAGACAGGGGGAGCGAGCAGTACTTC. Residues: CASSLDRGSEQYF.

The rearrangement uses TRBV18 and TRBJ2-2, with D possibly TRBD1 on 6 matching bases. CDR1 is KGHSH and CDR2 is LQKENI in the germline V gene. V lost 5 bases, J lost 6 bases, and 10 bases lay in between. The CDR3 has 13 amino acids. CDR3 amino acids: CASSTDRPGELFF. The CDR3 nucleotides are TGTGCCAGCTCAACGGACAGACCCGGGGAGCTGTTTTTT.

The rearrangement links TRBV4-2 to TRBJ2-1, with 8 positions matching TRBD1. The CDR3 runs 16 residues. Germline V lookup: CDR1 LGHNA, CDR2 YNFKEQ. With 4 bases clipped from V and 0 bases from J, the junction kept 5 bases outside the gene matches. CDR3 amino acids: CASSPRQGSSYNEQFF. CDR3 in DNA: TGTGCCAGCAGCCCACGACAGGGGAGCTCCTACAATGAGCAGTTCTTC.

In nucleotides, the CDR3 is TGTGCCAGCAGCGTACCAGGGAGGCATGGCTACACCTTC. It is translated as CASSVPGRHGYTF. V and J are TRBV9 and TRBJ1-2, with D possibly being TRBD1 (5 bases). The CDR3 totals 13 residues. Germline V lookup: CDR1 SGDLS, CDR2 YYNGEE. Trimming stripped 1 base from V and 6 bases from J, with 10 bases between.

This clone was seen just once. The V call is TRBV9, the J call TRBJ1-3; no clear D gene. The CDR3 spans 17 residues. V lost 3 bases and J 2 bases, leaving 18 bases between the germline ends. Germline CDR1 reads SGDLS; CDR2 reads YYNGEE. The CDR3 DNA reads TGTGCCAGCAGCGCCTCAAACCCGGGAGGCCCTGGAAACACCATATATTTT. It specifies CASSASNPGGPGNTIYF.

In DNA form, the CDR3 reads TGTGCCAGTACCGAGACAGGGTTGATTAGCAATCAGCCCCAGCATTTT. Encoded protein: CASTETGLISNQPQHF. The V gene is TRBV19, the J gene TRBJ1-5, with 7 positions matching TRBD1. This CDR3 comprises 16 residues. Per germline, CDR1 LNHDA and CDR2 SQIVND (reference sequence). Trimming took 7 bases from V and 0 from J; bases not matched to a gene: 9.

This chain connects TRBV6-2 or TRBV6-3 to TRBJ2-7; possible D gene TRBD2, 7 bases. CDR3 length: 16 residues. CDR1 is MNHEY and CDR2 is SVGEGT in the germline V gene. V was clipped by 3 bases and J by 3 bases, with 18 bases between them. The CDR3 sequence: CASSYVVGGPNYEQYF. The CDR3 nucleotides read TGTGCCAGCAGTTATGTAGTCGGGGGGCCGAACTACGAGCAGTACTTC.

The chain carries TRBV7-2 and TRBJ2-3; D is perhaps TRBD2 (5 bases). Looked up from germline, CDR1 is SGHTA and CDR2 is FQGNSA. CDR3 length equals 19 residues. The ends were cut back, 4 bases at V and 5 bases at J, with 28 bases in the middle. CDR3 DNA sequence: TGTGCCAGCAGCTCCCCCCTGCTTACCACGGGCTCCCGGGGAGATACGCAGTATTTT. This sequence encodes CASSSPLLTTGSRGDTQYF.

This clone was detected once. The chain couples TRBV4-2 to TRBJ1-6; tentatively, D is TRBD1 (5 bases). V was clipped by 1 base and J by 11 bases, with 6 bases between them. The CDR3 is made up of 12 amino acids. CDR1 LGHNA and CDR2 YNFKEQ come from the germline V gene. The CDR3 DNA follows: TGTGCCAGCAGCCAAGCGACAGCACCCCTCCACTTT. Protein: CASSQATAPLHF.

J is TRBJ2-4 and V is TRBV10-3; 7 bases align to TRBD1. V shed 4 bases and J 5 bases; nucleotides not matched to a gene: 5. Germline V lookup: CDR1 ENHRY, CDR2 SYGVKD. This CDR3 has 14 residues. The CDR3 DNA reads TGTGCCATCAGTGCGATAGGGACAGAAAACATTCAGTACTTC. Protein sequence: CAISAIGTENIQYF.

The rearrangement links TRBV2 to TRBJ1-1, with D maybe TRBD1 (6 bases). Germline CDR1 reads SNHLY; CDR2 reads FYNNEI. This CDR3 spans 13 amino acids. V gave up 7 bases and J gave up 5 bases, with 14 bases separating them. CDR3 in amino acids: CASNIRGGTEAFF. In DNA, the CDR3 is TGTGCCAGCAACATAAGAGGGGGTACTGAAGCTTTCTTT.

The chain recombines TRBV7-3 with TRBJ1-1; D call uncertain. V was cut by 2 bases and J by 4 bases, with 11 bases left in between. Germline V gives CDR1 SGHTA, CDR2 FQGTGA. The CDR3 has 14 residues. The CDR3 region is CASSLQRGSTEAFF. In nucleotides, the CDR3 is TGTGCCAGCAGCTTACAGAGAGGCAGCACTGAAGCTTTCTTT. Full variable domain (outside the CDR3, taken from reference TRBV7-3 and TRBJ1-1): GAGVSQTPSNKVTEKGKYVELRCDPISGHTALYWYRQSLGQGPEFLIYFQGTGAADDSGLPNDRFFAVRPEGSVSTLKIQRTERGDSAVYLCASSLQRGSTEAFFGQGTRLTVV.

The genes are TRBV9 and TRBJ1-2; D is uncertain. V gave up 3 bases and J gave up 1 base, with 13 bases separating them. The CDR3 is made up of 15 amino acids. Germline CDR1 and CDR2: SGDLS and YYNGEE. The DNA of the CDR3 is TGTGCCAGCAGCGCCGGATCGGCGGATAACTATGGCTACACCTTC. Its translation is CASSAGSADNYGYTF.

This clone was observed a handful of times. The gene calls are TRBV13 and TRBJ2-7; D uncertain. The V end lost 4 bases, the J end lost 3 bases, and 4 bases lay between the germline ends. The CDR3 is 11 amino acids. CDR1 is PRHDT, CDR2 FYEKMQ, per germline (reference sequence). The CDR3 DNA follows: TGTGCCAGCAGCTCCCTCTACGAGCAGTACTTC. Residues: CASSSLYEQYF.

This rearrangement joins TRBV11-3 to TRBJ2-3; D is perhaps TRBD1 (6 bases). This CDR3 comprises 14 residues. The germline V gene encodes CDR1 SGHNT and CDR2 YENEEA. V dropped 5 bases and J dropped 3 bases, with 12 bases sitting between them. CDR3 sequence (DNA): TGTGCCAGCAGCGAAAACAGGGTTACAGATACGCAGTATTTT. Its translation is CASSENRVTDTQYF.

This chain joins TRBV6-5 and TRBJ1-4, with 10 bases matching TRBD1. Germline V gene lookup returns CDR1 MNHEY and CDR2 SVGAGI. Trimming took 6 bases from V and 4 from J; bases not matched to a gene: 5. This CDR3 has 15 amino acids. The CDR3 sequence is CASRGQGLVNEKLFF. CDR3 sequence (DNA): TGTGCCAGCAGGGGACAGGGGCTGGTTAATGAAAAACTGTTTTTT.

The J gene is TRBJ1-4, the V gene TRBV2, with TRBD1 identical over 7 bases. Germline lookup yields CDR1 SNHLY and CDR2 FYNNEI. J gave up 4 bases and V 8 bases, and 7 bases lay outside the gene matches. CDR3 length: 14 amino acids. This CDR3 reads CASGVDRSNEKLFF. The CDR3 DNA is TGTGCCAGCGGAGTGGACAGGAGTAATGAAAAACTGTTTTTT.

This clone was observed a single time. The chain has TRBV27 and TRBJ1-1; D unclear. Trimming left V 3 bases short and J 9 bases short, with 17 bases between. CDR3 size: 14 residues. Looked up from germline, CDR1 is MNHEY and CDR2 is SMNVEV (reference sequence). CDR3 bases: TGTGCCAGCAGTTTGTCCTTACGCGGTCCTAAAGCTTTCTTT. It specifies CASSLSLRGPKAFF.

The chain has TRBV6-1 and TRBJ1-6; 7 bases map to TRBD1. This CDR3 spans 17 amino acids. Unmatched junction bases numbered 13, after V lost 2 bases and J lost 9 bases. Germline lookup yields CDR1 MNHNS and CDR2 SASEGT. For the CDR3, the DNA is TGTGCCAGCAGTGAAATCAAGGGGGCGTTTGAACGTTCACCCCTCCACTTT. Its protein is CASSEIKGAFERSPLHF.

This clone was detected once. This chain uses TRBV28 with TRBJ1-2; TRBD1 is a possible D gene (5 bases). Germline values: CDR1 MDHEN, CDR2 SYDVKM. V was clipped by 5 bases and J by 5 bases, with 12 bases between them. CDR3 length: 13 amino acids. CDR3 region: CASSGANKYGYTF. CDR3 nucleotide sequence: TGTGCCAGCAGTGGGGCCAATAAGTATGGCTACACCTTC.

The chain joins TRBV7-6 to TRBJ2-7; TRBD1 matches 9 bases. Germline assignment: CDR1 SGHVS and CDR2 FNYEAQ. The V segment lost 5 bases and the J segment 5 bases; nucleotides outside the gene matches: 10. The length of the CDR3 is 15 residues. CDR3 residues: CASSLRTGDVNEQYF. CDR3 DNA: TGTGCCAGCAGCCTCCGGACAGGGGATGTTAACGAGCAGTACTTC.

V gene TRBV4-2 combines with J gene TRBJ1-1; tentatively, D is TRBD1 (5 bases). From germline, CDR1 is LGHNA and CDR2 YNFKEQ. The CDR3 is 14 amino acids. Between the trimmed V and J ends, which lost 0 bases and 6 bases, there was a span of 11 bases. CDR3 in amino acids: CASSQEGGGPEAFF. In DNA, the CDR3 is TGTGCCAGCAGCCAAGAGGGGGGAGGGCCTGAAGCTTTCTTT.